This T cell receptor beta chain was retrieved from a study of response to subunit inactivated influenza vaccine. As for this clonotype: Its antigen is not identified.

TCRdb called the RT-PCR reads again in MiXCR, with one record for every CDR3 protein. The table has 450,000 to 600,000 distinct CDR3 sequences, around 8% seen once. Whole-study findings and limits: That few new T cells are recruited by each seasonal influenza vaccination was the authors' suggestion.

Trimming took 0 bases from V and 0 from J; bases not matched to a gene: 6. CDR3 size: 17 residues. CDR1 is ENHRY and CDR2 is SYGVKD in the germline V gene. The receptor was isolated from a man aged 50 to 69 who received an inactivated influenza vaccine. Sequenced material: PBMCs from blood, taken roughly 24 months after vaccination. V and J are TRBV10-3 and TRBJ2-5; 8 nucleotides agree with TRBD1. The CDR3, as DNA: TGTGCCATCAGTGAGTCGAAAACGGACAGGGACCAAGAGACCCAGTACTTC. This sequence encodes CAISESKTDRDQETQYF.